These 32 T cell receptor beta chains came from one sample sequenced in a study of shared clonotypes between healthy human individuals. TCRdb's table, derived via immunoSEQ multiplex PCR, lists solely in-frame clones and lacks some. This repertoire shows hundreds of thousands of clones, about three quarters found once; its top ten account for 1.5% to 2%. The sample comprised memory CD4+ T cells sorted from blood. This sample's subset: CD45RA-negative fraction. The receptors were gathered from a woman aged 25 to 39 in good health.

This clone was observed a handful of times. The same CDR3 arises from other DNA sequences in this sample as well. The chain's CDR3 is CASSLRALGDNQPQHF. Written as DNA, the CDR3 is TGTGCCAGCAGCTTGAGGGCATTGGGTGACAATCAGCCCCAGCATTTT. This chain uses TRBV5-6 with TRBJ1-5; the D is unclear. Trimming left V 1 base short and J 3 bases short, with 14 bases between. There are 16 residues in the CDR3. Germline V CDR1 and CDR2: SGHDT, YYEEEE.

The chain uses TRBV28 and TRBJ2-7; tentatively, D is TRBD1 (5 bases). V was trimmed by 6 bases and J by 5 bases, leaving 14 bases between them. Germline V lookup: CDR1 MDHEN, CDR2 SYDVKM. The length of the CDR3 is 13 residues. CDR3 amino acids: CASSSLGRDEQYF. In DNA, the CDR3 is TGTGCCAGCAGCTCGCTGGGGCGTGACGAGCAGTACTTC.

The V call is TRBV10-1, the J call TRBJ1-1; possible D gene TRBD1, 5 bases. CDR1 and CDR2 from the germline V gene are WNHNN and SYGVQD (reference sequence). The CDR3 has 13 amino acids. Trimming took off 6 bases at V and 2 bases at J, with 10 bases between the two ends. CDR3 loop: CASSQGSNTEAFF. CDR3 DNA: TGCGCCAGCAGCCAGGGAAGCAACACTGAAGCTTTCTTT.

The chain links TRBV5-4 to TRBJ1-2, with TRBD1 identical over 9 bases. The CDR3 contains 13 residues. J lost 3 bases, V lost 5 bases, and 2 bases had no gene match. Germline V gene lookup returns CDR1 SGHNT and CDR2 YYREEE (reference sequence). CDR3 sequence (DNA): TGTGCCAGCAGGCGGGACAGGGACTATGGCTACACCTTC. It encodes CASRRDRDYGYTF. Based on the CDR3 plus reference TRBV5-4 and TRBJ1-2, the full variable domain is ETGVTQSPTHLIKTRGQQVTLRCSSQSGHNTVSWYQQALGQGPQFIFQYYREEENGRGNFPPRFSGLQFPNYSSELNVNALELDDSALYLCASRRDRDYGYTFGSGTRLTVV.

This clone was observed a single time. The chain recombines TRBV6-5 with TRBJ1-1; D call uncertain. Germline V lookup: CDR1 MNHEY, CDR2 SVGAGI. Trimming left V 2 bases short and J 9 bases short, with 10 bases between. There are 12 residues in the CDR3. The CDR3 spells CASSYDRTKAFF. The CDR3 DNA follows: TGTGCCAGCAGTTACGACCGAACCAAAGCTTTCTTT.

This sequence joins TRBV6-1 and TRBJ2-1; 7 positions match TRBD2. CDR3 length: 14 residues. CDR1 and CDR2 (germline): MNHNS, SASEGT. With 7 bases clipped from V and 3 bases from J, the junction kept 6 bases outside the gene matches. CDR3 DNA sequence: TGTGCCAGCAAACCGTGGGAGGGCTACAATGAGCAGTTCTTC. Amino acids: CASKPWEGYNEQFF.

The chain couples TRBV27 to TRBJ1-2; TRBD1 matches 7 bases. CDR1 is MNHEY and CDR2 is SMNVEV in the germline V gene (reference sequence). V dropped 2 bases and J dropped 8; count of bases not matched to a gene: 8. The CDR3 consists of 14 residues. The CDR3 region is CASSLTRDSLGYTF. The CDR3, as DNA: TGTGCCAGCAGTTTAACCCGGGACAGCTTGGGCTACACCTTC.

V gene TRBV7-2 combines with J gene TRBJ2-3; D ambiguous. V lost 0 bases to trimming and J lost 0 bases, with 7 bases between them. The CDR3 length is 15 residues. Per the germline V gene, CDR1 is SGHTA and CDR2 is FQGNSA. The CDR3 nucleotides are TGTGCCAGCAGCTTAGCCTACATTAGCACAGATACGCAGTATTTT. Encoded protein: CASSLAYISTDTQYF.

Comments on this clone: Other DNA sequences in the sample encode the same CDR3. The rearrangement uses TRBV5-1 and TRBJ2-3; 14 nucleotides agree with TRBD2. The ends lost 3 bases at V and 3 bases at J; junction bases unmatched: 3. The CDR3 spans 16 residues. The germline V gene has CDR1 SGHRS and CDR2 YFSETQ. The CDR3: CASSSGTSGSTDTQYF. DNA of the CDR3: TGCGCCAGCAGCTCCGGGACTAGCGGGAGTACAGATACGCAGTATTTT.

This sequence joins TRBV28 and TRBJ2-5; D ambiguous. CDR1 is MDHEN, CDR2 SYDVKM, per germline. The CDR3 is made up of 13 amino acids. V lost 2 bases and J 1 base, leaving 5 bases between the germline ends. The CDR3 is CASSLQAQETQYF. The CDR3 nucleotides are TGTGCCAGCAGTTTACAGGCCCAAGAGACCCAGTACTTC.

J is TRBJ1-2 and V is TRBV11-2; no firm D call. Trimming stripped 1 base from V and 8 bases from J, with 14 bases between. The germline gives CDR1 SGHAT, CDR2 FQNNGV. This CDR3 comprises 14 residues. The DNA of the CDR3 is TGTGCCAGCAGCTTAGTTCAGTCTCCTGTCGGCTACACCTTC. Translation: CASSLVQSPVGYTF.

This chain links TRBV5-8 with TRBJ1-5, with unresolved D. This CDR3 has 13 amino acids. Germline CDR1 is SGHTS and CDR2 is YDEGEE. V shed 4 bases and J shed 7 bases, with 12 bases lying between them. CDR3 protein: CASSNRIIQPQHF. As DNA, the CDR3 is TGTGCCAGCAGCAATAGGATTATCCAGCCCCAGCATTTT.

This chain connects TRBV14 to TRBJ2-7, with 13 nucleotides matching TRBD2. CDR3 length: 15 amino acids. V dropped 4 bases and J dropped 7; count of bases not matched to a gene: 7. Germline CDR1 reads SGHDN; CDR2 reads FVKESK. The DNA of the CDR3 is TGTGCCAGCAGCCGCGGGACTAGCGGGATTTGGGAGCAGTACTTC. It specifies CASSRGTSGIWEQYF.

This clone was counted once. The rearrangement joins TRBV2 to TRBJ2-3, with D perhaps TRBD2 (5 bases). Trimming removed 0 bases at V and 1 base at J, with 11 bases between. This CDR3 comprises 16 residues. CDR1 is SNHLY, CDR2 FYNNEI, per germline. As DNA, the CDR3 is TGTGCCAGCAGTGAAGCGGCAAGGAGGCGCACAGATACGCAGTATTTT. Translation: CASSEAARRRTDTQYF. Variable domain in full (rest from reference TRBV2 and TRBJ2-3): EPEVTQTPSHQVTQMGQEVILRCVPISNHLYFYWYRQILGQKVEFLVSFYNNEISEKSEIFDDQFSVERPDGSNFTLKIRSTKLEDSAMYFCASSEAARRRTDTQYFGPGTRLTVL.

This clone showed up just a few times. The chain is built from TRBV28 and TRBJ1-4; D is possibly TRBD1 (6 bases). Germline values: CDR1 MDHEN, CDR2 SYDVKM. The V end was cut by 4 bases, the J end by 2 bases, with 20 bases between. CDR3 length: 18 residues. CDR3 coding DNA: TGTGCCAGCAGTTCTTCAGGCGGGGGCGCGGGGACTAATGAAAAACTGTTTTTT. It codes for CASSSSGGGAGTNEKLFF.

The chain joins TRBV30 to TRBJ2-3, with D perhaps given as TRBD1 or TRBD2 (6 bases each). This CDR3 is 15 amino acids long. Germline V gene data show CDR1 as GTSNPN and CDR2 as SVGIG (reference sequence). CDR3 DNA: TGTGCTACGAGTTTGACCGGGATAGGGGGGGATACGCAGTATTTT. Protein sequence: CATSLTGIGGDTQYF.

The chain carries TRBV2 and TRBJ1-1; D remains unclear. CDR1 is SNHLY, CDR2 FYNNEI, per germline. V shed 6 bases and J shed 1 base, with 15 bases lying between them. The CDR3 spans 15 residues. The CDR3 reads CASRPLSSSNTEAFF. The CDR3 bases are TGTGCCAGCAGGCCTCTATCGTCCTCGAACACTGAAGCTTTCTTT.

This clone occurred many times. This chain uses TRBV7-8 with TRBJ2-7; D not resolved. The ends were cut back, 3 bases at V and 6 bases at J, with 15 bases in the middle. The germline V gene encodes CDR1 SGHVS and CDR2 FQNEAQ. The CDR3 is 14 amino acids. The DNA for the CDR3 is TGTGCCAGCAGCTTTATCAGCGAAGTGGGCGAGCAGTACTTC. Encoded protein: CASSFISEVGEQYF. Complete variable domain (other parts from reference TRBV7-8 and TRBJ2-7): GAGVSQSPRYKVAKRGQDVALRCDPISGHVSLFWYQQALGQGPEFLTYFQNEAQLDKSGLPSDRFFAERPEGSVSTLKIQRTQQEDSAVYLCASSFISEVGEQYFGPGTRLTVT.

This clone was observed at least ten times. The rearrangement links TRBV7-2 to TRBJ1-5, with a possible D match to TRBD1 (5 bases). Looked up from germline, CDR1 is SGHTA and CDR2 is FQGNSA. Trimming removed 3 bases from V and 1 base from J, with 10 bases in between. There are 15 residues in the CDR3. The CDR3, as DNA: TGTGCCAGCAGCTTCGACAGCCTGAGCAATCAGCCCCAGCATTTT. As protein: CASSFDSLSNQPQHF.

V and J are TRBV7-2 and TRBJ2-7; 9 nucleotides agree with TRBD2. The V segment lost 1 base and the J segment 4 bases; nucleotides outside the gene matches: 8. CDR1 is SGHTA and CDR2 is FQGNSA in the germline V gene. The CDR3 is made up of 16 amino acids. The CDR3 DNA is TGTGCCAGCAGCTTAGTCTCTGCTAGCGGGATATACGAGCAGTACTTC. It specifies CASSLVSASGIYEQYF.

A note on this clone: A clone one base away is much larger, so this may be a read error. This chain connects TRBV7-8 to TRBJ1-1; a possible D gene is TRBD1 (6 bases). The CDR3 runs 14 residues. The V gene's germline CDR1 is SGHVS and CDR2 FQNEAQ. Trimming pared 4 bases from V and 1 base from J, leaving 10 bases between. The CDR3 DNA follows: TGTGCCAGCAGCTGGAGGGGGGGGAACACTGAAGCTTTCTTT. Its translation is CASSWRGGNTEAFF.

The gene calls are TRBV6-1 and TRBJ2-6; D is undetermined. Trimming pared 5 bases from V and 0 bases from J, leaving 8 bases between. Per germline, CDR1 MNHNS and CDR2 SASEGT. The CDR3 extends over 15 amino acids. The CDR3 region is CASSPSFSGANVLTF. As DNA, the CDR3 is TGTGCCAGCAGTCCGTCCTTCTCTGGGGCCAACGTCCTGACTTTC.

Regarding this clone: This sample includes further DNA sequences coding for the same CDR3. The rearrangement uses TRBV27 and TRBJ2-7; TRBD2 agrees at 10 bases. The CDR3 is 15 amino acids. V lost 5 bases to trimming and J lost 3 bases; unmatched junction nucleotides: 7. CDR1 is MNHEY, CDR2 SMNVEV, per germline (reference sequence). CDR3 nucleotide sequence: TGTGCCAGCAGTCGGGCTCTAGCGGGAGTCTACGAGCAGTACTTC. Its protein is CASSRALAGVYEQYF.

Notes on this clone: Possible read error: a much larger clone is one base away. Other DNA sequences in the same sample also yield this CDR3. The chain has TRBV5-1 and TRBJ2-5; D remains unclear. Trimming took 2 bases from V and 2 from J, leaving 1 base between them. The CDR3 runs to 11 residues. CDR1 and CDR2 from the germline V gene are SGHRS and YFSETQ. The CDR3 nucleotides are TGCGCCAGCAGCTTTCAAGAGACCCAGTACTTC. Its translation: CASSFQETQYF. The complete variable domain, with remaining parts taken from reference TRBV5-1 and TRBJ2-5, reads KAGVTQTPRYLIKTRGQQVTLSCSPISGHRSVSWYQQTPGQGLQFLFEYFSETQRNKGNFPGRFSGRQFSNSRSEMNVSTLELGDSALYLCASSFQETQYFGPGTRLLVL.

This clone showed up many times. The chain couples TRBV18 to TRBJ2-7, with 12 nucleotides matching TRBD2. The germline gives CDR1 KGHSH, CDR2 LQKENI. The CDR3 contains 14 residues. Losses at the gene ends were 5 bases for V and 7 bases for J; bases not matched to a gene: 6. The CDR3 region is CASSATSGSREQYF. The CDR3 DNA is TGTGCCAGCTCAGCGACTAGCGGGAGCCGTGAGCAGTACTTC.

CDR3 sequence (DNA): TGTGCCAGCAGAATAAACCCCAGGGTCACTGAAGCTTTCTTT. This translates into CASRINPRVTEAFF. The rearrangement uses TRBV6-5 and TRBJ1-1; maybe TRBD1 (5 bases). Germline lookup yields CDR1 MNHEY and CDR2 SVGAGI. CDR3 length: 14 amino acids. Trimming removed 6 bases from V and 4 bases from J, with 15 bases in between.

The chain has TRBV11-1 and TRBJ2-2, with TRBD2 matching over 11 bases. Losses at the gene ends were 4 bases for V and 0 bases for J; bases not matched to a gene: 4. The length of the CDR3 is 17 residues. Germline V gives CDR1 SGHAT, CDR2 FQDESV (reference sequence). The CDR3 DNA reads TGTGCCAGCAGCTCGGGGACTAGCGGAGCGAACACCGGGGAGCTGTTTTTT. Translation: CASSSGTSGANTGELFF. The whole variable domain, filled in from reference TRBV11-1 and TRBJ2-2, reads EAEVAQSPRYKITEKSQAVAFWCDPISGHATLYWYRQILGQGPELLVQFQDESVVDDSQLPKDRFSAERLKGVDSTLKIQPAELGDSAMYLCASSSGTSGANTGELFFGEGSRLTVL.

V and J are TRBV27 and TRBJ1-5; TRBD1 matches 12 bases. This CDR3 has 21 residues. Looked up from germline, CDR1 is MNHEY and CDR2 is SMNVEV (reference sequence). V shed 3 bases, J shed 0 bases, and the junction held 15 bases outside the gene matches. The CDR3 loop is CASSFPNAPGQGAYSNQPQHF. CDR3 bases: TGTGCCAGCAGTTTTCCTAACGCCCCGGGACAGGGGGCTTATAGCAATCAGCCCCAGCATTTT.

The chain recombines TRBV19 with TRBJ2-5, with 10 bases identical to TRBD1. This CDR3 is 14 amino acids long. CDR1 LNHDA and CDR2 SQIVND come from the germline V gene (reference sequence). Losses at the gene ends were 4 bases for V and 5 bases for J; bases not matched to a gene: 4. In DNA, the CDR3 is TGTGCCAGTAGTACTGACAGGGGGCGCGAGACCCAGTACTTC. It is translated as CASSTDRGRETQYF.

The chain combines TRBV9 with TRBJ2-7; tentatively, D is TRBD2 (5 bases). The CDR3 is 15 residues long. V lost 4 bases and J 6 bases, leaving 20 bases between the germline ends. The germline V gene encodes CDR1 SGDLS and CDR2 YYNGEE. CDR3 amino acids: CASSRGSSSGFEQYF. CDR3 DNA: TGTGCCAGCAGCAGAGGGAGTTCGTCTGGGTTCGAGCAGTACTTC. Full variable domain (missing parts from reference TRBV9 and TRBJ2-7): DSGVTQTPKHLITATGQRVTLRCSPRSGDLSVYWYQQSLDQGLQFLIQYYNGEERAKGNILERFSAQQFPDLHSELNLSSLELGDSALYFCASSRGSSSGFEQYFGPGTRLTVT.

The gene calls are TRBV29-1 and TRBJ2-7; the D gene could be TRBD1 or TRBD2 (6 bases each). The CDR3 extends over 13 amino acids. Germline CDR1 SQVTM, CDR2 ANQGSEA. V dropped 3 bases and J dropped 5 bases, with 14 bases sitting between them. The CDR3 here is CSVDGGQGDEQYF. CDR3 bases: TGCAGCGTTGATGGGGGGCAAGGGGACGAGCAGTACTTC.

V is TRBV19 and J is TRBJ1-2, with 8 bases identical to TRBD1. CDR1 LNHDA and CDR2 SQIVND come from the germline V gene (reference sequence). The CDR3 runs 14 residues. With 3 bases clipped from V and 7 bases from J, the junction kept 7 bases outside the gene matches. The CDR3 coding sequence is TGTGCCAGTAGTATTGCGGGACAGGCACGTGGCTACACCTTC. It codes for CASSIAGQARGYTF.